This TCR beta chain stems from a study of persistence of HIV-infected CD4 T cells. Regarding the study as a whole: Compared with CD3/CD28-stimulated cells, CMV- and Gag-responding cells showed lower TCRbeta richness. Antigen-responding cells were enriched for degenerate expanded CDR3beta sequences.

This nonspecific control used anti-CD3/anti-CD28 bead stimulation of CD4+ T cells. Sorting of responding CD4+ T cells relied on upregulated CD40 ligand together with CD69. Adults with HIV-1 started suppressive ART while chronically infected. This CDR3 spans 15 amino acids. Trimming removed 5 bases from V and 2 bases from J, with 15 bases in between. CDR1 and CDR2 from the germline V gene are MNHEY and SVGAGI. Sequencing used immunoSEQ version 4 in survey mode. Genomic DNA was diluted to around 10 ng/uL, up to 1 ug per sample. Sequencing was performed with immunoSEQ multiplex PCR; in TCRdb, only in-frame clones are kept and a portion is missing. The sample shows about 46,000 clones, about 87% of them seen only once. As to this clone: Its target is unknown.

The source of this sequence is an adult woman with HIV who was CMV-seropositive. The chain carries TRBV6-5 and TRBJ1-2, with a tentative D call TRBD1 (6 bases). The starting material was CD4+ T cells sorted from PBMCs after approximately 19-hour stimulation, obtained from a patient who received antiretroviral therapy. In nucleotides, the CDR3 is TGTGCCAGCAGTCTCCTGGGGGCCGGCAACTATGGCTACACCTTC. Translated: CASSLLGAGNYGYTF.